Below, one T cell receptor (beta chain) is given with its context. This sample was included in a study of monozygotic twins with inflammatory bowel disease. Isolation of total RNA was performed on whole blood, with no prior T cell sorting. The CDR3 has 15 residues. Germline lookup yields CDR1 MDHEN and CDR2 SYDVKM. TCRdb re-called the 5' RACE reads and shows each CDR3 protein once, DNA omitted. This table holds 310,000 or so distinct CDR3 sequences. This receptor was taken from a human donor with ulcerative colitis or Crohn's disease, or a healthy co-twin of an affected twin (not recorded which). The sample consisted of blood. The chain joins TRBV28 to TRBJ2-1. CDR3: CASSFRLSSYNEQFF.